This T cell receptor (beta chain) came from a study of CD8+ T cells in alopecia areata. Study-wide context: Affected scalp percentage determined the severity score of treated patients.

Documented treatment: oral pan-JAK inhibitor, 5-10 mg twice daily. The study team obtained lesional scalp punch biopsies and peripheral blood from alopecia areata patients. The germline CDR1 and CDR2 sequences are KGHSH and LQKENI. V lost 3 bases, J lost 4 bases, and 13 bases lay in between. The CDR3 sequence is 15 residues long. RNA was isolated and reverse transcribed to cDNA, the sequencing template. Sequenced by immunoSEQ multiplex PCR; TCRdb stores in-frame clones only, minus some. The data contain 150,000 to 200,000 clones, 58% of them singletons. V is TRBV18 and J is TRBJ2-1; D is perhaps TRBD1 or TRBD2 (5 bases each). This specimen consisted of CD4+ T cells sorted from blood, obtained at approximately week 60, from a patient treated with tofacitinib. The receptor was derived from a human donor with alopecia areata. DNA of the CDR3: TGTGCCAGCTCACCCGGAGGTGGGGCATACAATGAGCAGTTCTTC. It translates to CASSPGGGAYNEQFF.